This T cell receptor (beta chain) stems from a study of a mutant IDH1 vaccine in newly diagnosed glioma. Overall study results and limits: Altogether, 80% to 95% of patients exhibited vaccine-induced immune responses.

Time point of the sample: week 35, safety follow-up. The investigators gave 300 ug of mutant IDH1 20-mer peptide in each vaccine dose, together with topical imiquimod. In the case of this clone: Its antigen is unidentified.

The repertoire was sequenced with immunoSEQ multiplex PCR; TCRdb's copy has only in-frame clones and lacks some. The repertoire holds roughly 48,000 clones, with 76% as singletons. The sequencing used PBMCs, collected from a glioma patient whose treatment included an IDH1 peptide vaccine. The clonotype was recovered from a man aged 40-55 years with glioma.

The CDR3 sequence is CASSRRTGGTDTQYF. CDR3 coding DNA: TGTGCCAGCAGCAGGCGAACGGGAGGTACTGATACGCAGTATTTT. This chain uses TRBV7-6 with TRBJ2-3; TRBD2 matches at 7 bases. V lost 5 bases to trimming and J lost 6 bases; unmatched junction nucleotides: 11. In germline, CDR1 is SGHVS, CDR2 FNYEAQ. CDR3 length: 15 amino acids. The full variable domain, its missing parts supplied by reference TRBV7-6 and TRBJ2-3, is GAGVSQSPRYKVTKRGQDVALRCDPISGHVSLYWYRQALGQGPEFLTYFNYEAQQDKSGLPNDRFSAERPEGSISTLTIQRTEQRDSAMYRCASSRRTGGTDTQYFGPGTRLTVL.